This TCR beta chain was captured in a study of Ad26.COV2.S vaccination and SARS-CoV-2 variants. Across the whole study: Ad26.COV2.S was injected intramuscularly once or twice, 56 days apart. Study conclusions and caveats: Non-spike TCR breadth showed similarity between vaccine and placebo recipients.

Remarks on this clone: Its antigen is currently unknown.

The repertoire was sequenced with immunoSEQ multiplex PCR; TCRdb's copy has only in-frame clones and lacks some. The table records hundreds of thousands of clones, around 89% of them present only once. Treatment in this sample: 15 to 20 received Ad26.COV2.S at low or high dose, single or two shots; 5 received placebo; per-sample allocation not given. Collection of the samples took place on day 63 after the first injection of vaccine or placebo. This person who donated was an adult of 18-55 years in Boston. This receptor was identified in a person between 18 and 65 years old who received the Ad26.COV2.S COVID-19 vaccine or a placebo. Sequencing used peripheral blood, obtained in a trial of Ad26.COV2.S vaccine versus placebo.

In nucleotides, the CDR3 is TGTGCCACCAGCATAGACAGGCACAGGGGTGAAGCTTTCTTT. This encodes CATSIDRHRGEAFF. J is TRBJ1-1 and V is TRBV15; 7 positions agree with TRBD1. The V segment lost 4 bases and the J segment 7 bases; nucleotides outside the gene matches: 9. The CDR3 length is 14 residues. Germline V gene data show CDR1 as LNHNV and CDR2 as YYDKDF (reference sequence). The complete variable domain, with remaining parts taken from reference TRBV15 and TRBJ1-1, reads DAMVIQNPRYQVTQFGKPVTLSCSQTLNHNVMYWYQQKSSQAPKLLFHYYDKDFNNEADTPDNFQSRRPNTSFCFLDIRSPGLGDTAMYLCATSIDRHRGEAFFGQGTRLTVV.